This record covers a single T cell receptor beta chain. Its antigen target is currently unknown. No much larger clone is present one base from it, and per-base qualities are unavailable. Using the deep immunoSEQ assay, TCR CDR3 regions were amplified from genomic DNA by multiplex PCR. Extracted genomic DNA from each cell subset was distributed evenly across all wells of several immunoSEQ 96-well plates, and each plate was treated as a replicate. Each replicate PCR for sorted subsets received around 0.2 ug genomic DNA, equal to roughly 30,000 T cell genomes. The purified libraries were quantified using a Qubit 3.0 fluorometer, sized with a Bioanalyzer 2100, and then quantified again using the KAPA Library Quantification kit. Every immunoSEQ 96-well plate was sequenced on a separate single-read 150-cycle Illumina NextSeq 550 flow cell. The study's own analysis went as follows. Because the immunoSEQ output included only junctional sequences and no quality scores, the filtering could not be the same as the filtering used for full-length reads. To assign V/J genes and CDR3, sequences were annotated against IMGT germline references using PyIR, a Python wrapper for IgBLAST v1.9. Reads were filtered out if the reads had weak V/J assignments (E-value above 1e-6), no CDR3, stop codons, out-of-frame junctions, or ambiguous translated residues. V3J clonotypes were defined as sequences sharing an identical inferred V gene, J gene, and CDR3 amino acid sequence. The percentage overlap between two repertoires was calculated by dividing the number of shared unique clonotypes by the size of the smaller repertoire. Repertoire richness was assessed with RTK rarefaction, the Chao1 estimator, and Recon v2.1 estimates of unobserved clonotypes. Generation probabilities were computed with OLGA for all TCRbeta clonotypes obtained by the gDNA method from several donors. The table was pulled from immuneACCESS by TCRdb, which kept in-frame rearrangements only. Such tables lose some clones; where checked, under half of the loss comes from unresolved V genes, and the rest has no known cause. That table gives V, J and clone size, and the DNA gave D and trimming. For this sample there are around 1.9 million clones; under 95% appear just once. 1.7% of the sample lies in the top ten.

CDR1 and CDR2 are drawn from the germline V gene: SGHAT, FQNNGV. The germline ends are 15 bases apart after V is trimmed by 3 bases and J by 3 bases. Measured from the cysteine to the phenylalanine, the CDR3 is 15 residues long. This entry keeps only the CDR3 DNA: 45 bases, framed from base 1. This sample is drawn from a study of shared clonotypes between healthy human individuals (dated by TCRdb to the early 2020s). As for the study more broadly: The cohort included a few men and a couple of women between 18 and 49 years of age. Each donor's leukapheresis produced roughly between roughly 0.85 and 10 billion PBMCs. For each donor, three plates each were used for CD4 naive and CD4 memory, two plates were used for CD8 naive, and one plate was used for CD8 memory. The study deeply sequenced blood TCR repertoires of about 5 healthy adults to estimate repertoire size and the extent of clonotype sharing between individuals. Libraries were prepared and TCR repertoires were sequenced by different laboratories using diverse techniques, in order to increase sequencing depth and limit assay-specific biases.

Here is what the overall study found, with its caveats: Larger estimated clonotype richness was generally found for naive subsets than for memory subsets. Higher generation probabilities were observed for clonotypes shared by all four sorted-subset donors than for non-shared clonotypes. The small number of donors limited the genetic and exposure-history diversity represented. Sharing across several donors was observed for about 4.8% of naive CD4, about 4% of naive CD8, over 2% of memory CD4, and less than 0.45% of memory CD8 clonotypes. Sampling was restricted to blood, and TCR repertoires in tissues likely differ from the TCR repertoires found in blood. Pairwise subsampling led to the expectation that sequencing depth would affect the degree of clonotype sharing among donors. Even with the large sequencing depth, rarefaction of the sorted-subset datasets indicated that sequencing was incomplete.

CD8 naive samples were CD45RO-negative cells positively selected for CCR7, giving a CD45RA+CCR7+ population that excluded TemRA cells. Donors were healthy HIV-negative adults with no recently reported acute infections or vaccinations. Every donor was a Caucasian adult living in Nashville, Tennessee, USA. Blood was collected by leukapheresis, and PBMCs were isolated by Ficoll-Histopaque density gradient centrifugation and then cryopreserved in liquid nitrogen vapor phase. Analytical flow cytometry was used to check the purity and quantity of each magnetically sorted T cell population. From each sorted fraction, genomic DNA was isolated and quantified by UV absorbance on a Nanodrop 2000c.

The receptor was derived from a man younger than 30 in good health. Some clones in this sample may be carry-over from other donors' samples. The V and J segments used are TRBV11-2 and TRBJ2-7, with no D gene named confidently. Specimen: naive CD8+ T cells from PBMCs. The cell subset or site label on this specimen signifies: CD45RA+CCR7+. The CDR3 amino acid sequence is: CASSFVSGFVYEQYF. The nucleotide sequence is given as TGTGCCAGCAGCTTCGTTTCCGGCTTTGTCTACGAGCAGTACTTC.